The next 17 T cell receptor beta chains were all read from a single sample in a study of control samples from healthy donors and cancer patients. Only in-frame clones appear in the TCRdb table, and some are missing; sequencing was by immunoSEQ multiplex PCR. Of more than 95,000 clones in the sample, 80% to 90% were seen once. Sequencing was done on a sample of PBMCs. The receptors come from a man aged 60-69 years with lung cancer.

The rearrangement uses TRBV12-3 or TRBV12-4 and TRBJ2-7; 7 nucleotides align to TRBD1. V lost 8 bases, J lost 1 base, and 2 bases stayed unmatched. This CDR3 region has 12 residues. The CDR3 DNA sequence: TGTGCCAGCGGGACAGATTCCTACGAGCAGTACTTC. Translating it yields CASGTDSYEQYF.

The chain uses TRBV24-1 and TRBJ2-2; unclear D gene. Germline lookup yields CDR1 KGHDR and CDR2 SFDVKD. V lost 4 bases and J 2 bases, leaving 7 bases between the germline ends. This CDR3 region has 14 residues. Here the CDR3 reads CATSEHLNTGELFF. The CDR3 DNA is TGTGCCACCAGTGAACATTTAAACACCGGGGAGCTGTTTTTT.

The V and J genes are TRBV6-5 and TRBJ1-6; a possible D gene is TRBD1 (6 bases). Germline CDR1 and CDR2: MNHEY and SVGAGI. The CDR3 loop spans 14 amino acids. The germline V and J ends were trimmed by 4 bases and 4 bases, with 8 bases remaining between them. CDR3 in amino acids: CASSSGQYNSPLHF. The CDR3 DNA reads TGTGCCAGCAGTTCCGGACAGTATAATTCACCCCTCCACTTT.

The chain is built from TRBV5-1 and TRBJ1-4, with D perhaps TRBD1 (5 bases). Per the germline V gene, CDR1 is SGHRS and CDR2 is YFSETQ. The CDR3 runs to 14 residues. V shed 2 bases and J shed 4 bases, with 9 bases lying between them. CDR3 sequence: CASSLDSYNEKLFF. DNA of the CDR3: TGCGCCAGCAGCTTAGACAGTTATAATGAAAAACTGTTTTTT.

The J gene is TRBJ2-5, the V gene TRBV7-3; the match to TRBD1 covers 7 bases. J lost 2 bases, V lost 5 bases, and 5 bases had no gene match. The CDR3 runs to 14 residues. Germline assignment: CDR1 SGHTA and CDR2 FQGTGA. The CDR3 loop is CASSTTGRQETQYF. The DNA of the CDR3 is TGTGCCAGCAGCACGACAGGGCGGCAAGAGACCCAGTACTTC. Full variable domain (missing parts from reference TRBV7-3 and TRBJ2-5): GAGVSQTPSNKVTEKGKYVELRCDPISGHTALYWYRQSLGQGPEFLIYFQGTGAADDSGLPNDRFFAVRPEGSVSTLKIQRTERGDSAVYLCASSTTGRQETQYFGPGTRLLVL.

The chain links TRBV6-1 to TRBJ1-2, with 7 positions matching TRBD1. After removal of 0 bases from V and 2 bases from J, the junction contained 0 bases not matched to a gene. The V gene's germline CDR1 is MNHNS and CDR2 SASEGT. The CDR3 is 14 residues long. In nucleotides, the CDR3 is TGTGCCAGCAGTGAAGCCAGGGGGAACTATGGCTACACCTTC. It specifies CASSEARGNYGYTF.

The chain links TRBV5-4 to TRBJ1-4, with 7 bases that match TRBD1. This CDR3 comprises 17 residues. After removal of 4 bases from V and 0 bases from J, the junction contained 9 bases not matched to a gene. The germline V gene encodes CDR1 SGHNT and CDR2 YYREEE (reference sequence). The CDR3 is CASSKRQGVATNEKLFF. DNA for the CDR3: TGTGCCAGCAGCAAAAGACAGGGCGTTGCAACTAATGAAAAACTGTTTTTT.

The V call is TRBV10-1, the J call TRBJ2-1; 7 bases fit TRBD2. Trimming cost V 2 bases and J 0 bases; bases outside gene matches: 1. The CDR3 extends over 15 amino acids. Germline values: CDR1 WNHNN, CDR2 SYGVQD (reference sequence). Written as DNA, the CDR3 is TGCGCCAGCAGTGAGGCGGGGGTCTCCTACAATGAGCAGTTCTTC. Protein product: CASSEAGVSYNEQFF.

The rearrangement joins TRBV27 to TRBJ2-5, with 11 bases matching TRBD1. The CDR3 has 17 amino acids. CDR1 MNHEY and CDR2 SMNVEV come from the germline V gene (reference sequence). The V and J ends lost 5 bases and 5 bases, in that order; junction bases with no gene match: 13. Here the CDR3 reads CASSLQYGQGAGETQYF. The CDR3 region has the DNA TGTGCCAGCAGTCTCCAATACGGACAGGGGGCCGGGGAGACCCAGTACTTC.

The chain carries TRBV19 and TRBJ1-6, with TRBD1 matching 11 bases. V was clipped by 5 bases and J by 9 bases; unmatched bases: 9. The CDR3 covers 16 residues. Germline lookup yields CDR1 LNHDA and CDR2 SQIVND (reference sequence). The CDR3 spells CASSPSGTGGSSPLHF. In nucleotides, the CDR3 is TGTGCCAGTAGTCCAAGCGGGACAGGGGGTAGTTCACCCCTCCACTTT.

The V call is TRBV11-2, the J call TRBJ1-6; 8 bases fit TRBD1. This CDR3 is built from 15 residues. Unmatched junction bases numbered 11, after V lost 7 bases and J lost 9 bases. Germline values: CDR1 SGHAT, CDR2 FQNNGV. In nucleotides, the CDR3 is TGTGCCAGCAACGAGCAGGGAGACAGGGGTTCACCCCTCCACTTT. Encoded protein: CASNEQGDRGSPLHF.

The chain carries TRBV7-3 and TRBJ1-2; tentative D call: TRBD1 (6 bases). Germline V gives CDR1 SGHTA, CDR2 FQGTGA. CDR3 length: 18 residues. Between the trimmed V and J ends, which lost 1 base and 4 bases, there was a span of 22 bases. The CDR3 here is CASSLILIRTGHGYGYTF. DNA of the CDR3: TGTGCCAGCAGCTTAATTCTAATACGAACGGGACATGGCTATGGCTACACCTTC.

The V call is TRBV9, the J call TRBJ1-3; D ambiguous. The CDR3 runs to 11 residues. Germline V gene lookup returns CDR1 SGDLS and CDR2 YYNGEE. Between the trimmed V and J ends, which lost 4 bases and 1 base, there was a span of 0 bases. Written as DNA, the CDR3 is TGTGCCAGCAGCTCTGGAAACACCATATATTTT. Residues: CASSSGNTIYF.

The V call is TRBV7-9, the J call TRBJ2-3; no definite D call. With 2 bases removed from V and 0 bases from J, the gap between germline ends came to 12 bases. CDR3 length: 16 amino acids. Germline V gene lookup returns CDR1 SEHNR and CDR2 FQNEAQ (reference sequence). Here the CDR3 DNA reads TGTGCCAGCAGCTTAAATGCCTTGGACAGCACAGATACGCAGTATTTT. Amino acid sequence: CASSLNALDSTDTQYF.

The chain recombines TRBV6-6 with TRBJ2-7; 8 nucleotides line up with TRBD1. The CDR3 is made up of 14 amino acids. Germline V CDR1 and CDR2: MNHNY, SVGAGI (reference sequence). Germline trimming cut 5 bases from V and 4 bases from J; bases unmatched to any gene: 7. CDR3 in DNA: TGTGCCAGCAGTAAATGGGACAGGTCTTACGAGCAGTACTTC. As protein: CASSKWDRSYEQYF.

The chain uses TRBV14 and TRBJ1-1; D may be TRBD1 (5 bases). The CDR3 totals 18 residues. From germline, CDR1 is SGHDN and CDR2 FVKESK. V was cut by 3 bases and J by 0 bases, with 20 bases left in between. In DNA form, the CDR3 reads TGTGCCAGCAGCCATCGTTTGGGGCGATGGTCCATGAACACTGAAGCTTTCTTT. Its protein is CASSHRLGRWSMNTEAFF. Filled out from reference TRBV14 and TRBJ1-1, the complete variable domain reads EAGVTQFPSHSVIEKGQTVTLRCDPISGHDNLYWYRRVMGKEIKFLLHFVKESKQDESGMPNNRFLAERTGGTYSTLKVQPAELEDSGVYFCASSHRLGRWSMNTEAFFGQGTRLTVV.

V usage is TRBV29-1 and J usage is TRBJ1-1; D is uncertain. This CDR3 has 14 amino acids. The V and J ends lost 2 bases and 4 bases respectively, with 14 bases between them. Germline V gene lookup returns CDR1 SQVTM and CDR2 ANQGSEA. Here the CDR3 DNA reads TGCAGCGTTGAAACCGCCCTCCGGGGCACTGAAGCTTTCTTT. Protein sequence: CSVETALRGTEAFF. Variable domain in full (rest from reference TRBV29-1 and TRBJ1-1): SAVISQKPSRDICQRGTSLTIQCQVDSQVTMMFWYRQQPGQSLTLIATANQGSEATYESGFVIDKFPISRPNLTFSTLTVSNMSPEDSSIYLCSVETALRGTEAFFGQGTRLTVV.